The 24 T cell receptor beta chains in this list originate from one sample, sequenced in a study of T cell changes during pregnancy in multiple sclerosis. Data came from immunoSEQ multiplex PCR; TCRdb stores just in-frame clones and leaves some out. The sample contains around 67,000 clones, 90% of which appear only once. The sample in question was peripheral blood, obtained after pregnancy. The source of these receptors is a female donor in good health, enrolled as a control in a pregnancy study.

The rearrangement links TRBV4-3 to TRBJ1-6; a weak D match, TRBD1 (6 bases). The CDR3 covers 18 residues. V gave up 3 bases and J gave up 7 bases, with 22 bases separating them. From germline, CDR1 is LGHNA and CDR2 YSLEER. The CDR3 region is CASSHTAGTQLQNSPLHF. In DNA form, the CDR3 reads TGCGCCAGCAGCCACACGGCCGGGACACAACTCCAAAATTCACCCCTCCACTTT.

The chain has TRBV5-4 and TRBJ2-3, with D unresolved. The germline gives CDR1 SGHNT, CDR2 YYREEE (reference sequence). Trimming cost V 0 bases and J 0 bases, with 17 bases left between them. The CDR3 loop spans 18 amino acids. In DNA, the CDR3 is TGTGCCAGCAGCTTGGTCCTTCCTGGCCCTCCTAGCACAGATACGCAGTATTTT. Translation gives CASSLVLPGPPSTDTQYF.

This chain uses TRBV19 with TRBJ2-4; 14 bases line up with TRBD2. The CDR3 has 15 residues. From germline, CDR1 is LNHDA and CDR2 SQIVND (reference sequence). Trimming removed 6 bases from V and 8 bases from J; junction bases left unmatched: 6. The chain's CDR3 is CASSGTSGRRHIQYF. The CDR3 DNA sequence: TGTGCCAGTAGCGGGACTAGCGGGAGAAGACACATTCAGTACTTC.

The CDR3 sequence: CASSTRGGTEAFF. CDR3 bases: TGTGCCAGCAGCACCCGGGGGGGCACTGAAGCTTTCTTT. The chain combines TRBV5-4 with TRBJ1-1; possible D gene TRBD1, 5 bases. Germline lookup yields CDR1 SGHNT and CDR2 YYREEE (reference sequence). This CDR3 has 13 residues. V dropped 4 bases and J dropped 4 bases, with 11 bases sitting between them. The full variable domain, in which reference TRBV5-4 and TRBJ1-1 provide the parts outside the CDR3, is ETGVTQSPTHLIKTRGQQVTLRCSSQSGHNTVSWYQQALGQGPQFIFQYYREEENGRGNFPPRFSGLQFPNYSSELNVNALELDDSALYLCASSTRGGTEAFFGQGTRLTVV.

The rearrangement uses TRBV19 and TRBJ1-1, with a possible D match to TRBD1 (5 bases). There are 15 residues in the CDR3. The ends were cut back, 2 bases at V and 1 base at J, with 11 bases in the middle. The germline gives CDR1 LNHDA, CDR2 SQIVND (reference sequence). The DNA of the CDR3 is TGTGCCAGTAGTATATCCGGGACTCCGAACACTGAAGCTTTCTTT. It codes for CASSISGTPNTEAFF.

This clone was detected once. The rearrangement joins TRBV5-1 to TRBJ2-2, with TRBD2 identical over 16 bases. The CDR3 totals 20 residues. CDR1 SGHRS and CDR2 YFSETQ come from the germline V gene. Trimming at V came to 0 bases and at J to 4 bases, leaving 9 bases not matched to a gene. The CDR3 reads CASSLVPGLAGGPSTGELFF. The CDR3 DNA reads as TGCGCCAGCAGCTTGGTTCCGGGACTAGCGGGAGGGCCTAGCACCGGGGAGCTGTTTTTT.

This chain uses TRBV6-5 with TRBJ2-3; weak D call: TRBD2 (6 bases). The CDR3 extends over 12 amino acids. Germline CDR1 and CDR2: MNHEY and SVGAGI. Trimming pared 8 bases from V and 1 base from J, leaving 7 bases between. The DNA for the CDR3 is TGTGCCAGCTGGGAGGGCACAGATACGCAGTATTTT. Residues: CASWEGTDTQYF.

This chain connects TRBV5-6 to TRBJ2-3, with 7 bases aligning to TRBD2. CDR1 and CDR2 from the germline V gene are SGHDT and YYEEEE. J gave up 4 bases and V 2 bases, and 4 bases lay outside the gene matches. There are 14 residues in the CDR3. The CDR3 is CASSFGGRADTQYF. For the CDR3, the DNA is TGTGCCAGCAGCTTTGGAGGGAGGGCAGATACGCAGTATTTT.

The chain employs TRBV29-1 and TRBJ1-1; TRBD1 is a possible D gene (5 bases). This CDR3 is built from 13 residues. CDR1 is SQVTM, CDR2 ANQGSEA, per germline. With 7 bases removed from V and 0 bases from J, the gap between germline ends came to 12 bases. CDR3 sequence reads: CSGGGGLNTEAFF. CDR3 sequence (DNA): TGCAGCGGGGGGGGTGGTTTGAACACTGAAGCTTTCTTT.

This rearrangement joins TRBV19 to TRBJ2-7, with D perhaps matching TRBD2 (5 bases). Germline loops: CDR1 LNHDA, CDR2 SQIVND (reference sequence). V lost 3 bases to trimming and J lost 6 bases, with 9 bases between them. This CDR3 is built from 12 residues. This CDR3 is CASSISAGEQYF. CDR3 bases: TGTGCCAGTAGTATTAGCGCAGGCGAGCAGTACTTC.

The rearrangement links TRBV4-3 to TRBJ2-7; TRBD2 might be the D (5 bases). CDR1 is LGHNA and CDR2 is YSLEER in the germline V gene. The CDR3 has 13 amino acids. V was pared by 0 bases and J by 6 bases, with 9 bases between. The CDR3 nucleotides are TGCGCCAGCAGCCAAGATAGGAGGAGCGAGCAGTACTTC. The encoded protein is CASSQDRRSEQYF.

The chain recombines TRBV27 with TRBJ1-1, with D perhaps matching TRBD1 (5 bases). Per the germline V gene, CDR1 is MNHEY and CDR2 is SMNVEV (reference sequence). The CDR3 runs 11 residues. V shed 7 bases and J shed 6 bases, with 9 bases lying between them. In nucleotides, the CDR3 is TGTGCCAGCATTGGAGGGGCTGAAGCTTTCTTT. This translates into CASIGGAEAFF.

The gene calls are TRBV11-3 and TRBJ1-2; 7 nucleotides line up with TRBD1. With V trimmed by 3 bases and J by 1 base, 8 bases remained unmatched. Looked up from germline, CDR1 is SGHNT and CDR2 is YENEEA. The CDR3 contains 16 residues. CDR3 sequence: CASSLPRDSLNYGYTF. Written as DNA, the CDR3 is TGTGCCAGCAGCTTGCCCCGGGACAGTCTTAACTATGGCTACACCTTC.

The chain has TRBV6-5 and TRBJ2-3, with 8 bases identical to TRBD2. Germline V gene sequence: CDR1 MNHEY, CDR2 SVGAGI. This CDR3 comprises 14 residues. The V segment lost 5 bases and the J segment 5 bases; nucleotides outside the gene matches: 6. For the CDR3, the DNA is TGTGCCAGCAGTCTTGGACTAGCAAGAGATACGCAGTATTTT. Its protein is CASSLGLARDTQYF.

This clone was detected once. The rearrangement uses TRBV5-4 and TRBJ2-3; TRBD1 matches at 8 bases. Germline CDR1 is SGHNT and CDR2 is YYREEE (reference sequence). The V gene end was trimmed by 1 base and the J gene end by 7 bases; junction bases not matched to a gene: 17. The CDR3 contains 18 residues. This CDR3 reads CASSLFHRGQGGGNTQYF. The CDR3 DNA reads as TGTGCCAGCAGCTTGTTTCACCGAGGACAGGGTGGAGGGAATACGCAGTATTTT. Full variable domain (remainder filled in from reference TRBV5-4 and TRBJ2-3): ETGVTQSPTHLIKTRGQQVTLRCSSQSGHNTVSWYQQALGQGPQFIFQYYREEENGRGNFPPRFSGLQFPNYSSELNVNALELDDSALYLCASSLFHRGQGGGNTQYFGPGTRLTVL.

The chain is built from TRBV4-1 and TRBJ1-5; maybe TRBD1 (6 bases). The length of the CDR3 is 15 residues. Trimming stripped 6 bases from V and 3 bases from J, with 15 bases between. The V gene's germline CDR1 is MGHRA and CDR2 YSYEKL. The CDR3 region is CASSPIRDTNQPQHF. As DNA, the CDR3 is TGCGCCAGCAGTCCTATTCGGGACACCAATCAGCCCCAGCATTTT.

This clone showed up just once. The V call is TRBV13, the J call TRBJ2-5; TRBD2 might be the D (5 bases). The CDR3 sequence is 13 residues long. CDR1 is PRHDT, CDR2 FYEKMQ, per germline (reference sequence). Trimming pared 2 bases from V and 4 bases from J, leaving 8 bases between. Here the CDR3 DNA reads TGTGCCAGCAGCTTACTAGGGAGAGAGACCCAGTACTTC. Its translation is CASSLLGRETQYF. The whole variable domain, filled in from reference TRBV13 and TRBJ2-5, reads AAGVIQSPRHLIKEKRETATLKCYPIPRHDTVYWYQQGPGQDPQFLISFYEKMQSDKGSIPDRFSAQQFSDYHSELNMSSLELGDSALYFCASSLLGRETQYFGPGTRLLVL.

The chain's CDR3 is CASSSTVLGYGYTF. CDR3 bases: TGTGCCAGCAGTTCGACCGTCCTAGGCTATGGCTACACCTTC. The rearrangement uses TRBV6-5 and TRBJ1-2, with D unresolved. This CDR3 is built from 14 residues. Germline assignment: CDR1 MNHEY and CDR2 SVGAGI. V lost 4 bases and J 4 bases, leaving 13 bases between the germline ends.

The chain combines TRBV29-1 with TRBJ2-7; a weak D match, TRBD2 (6 bases). The CDR3 has 14 amino acids. Germline CDR1 is SQVTM and CDR2 is ANQGSEA. Trimming stripped 0 bases from V and 2 bases from J, with 11 bases between. The CDR3 nucleotides are TGCAGCGTTGAAGAGGGGGGTCAACCCTACGAGCAGTACTTC. Translation gives CSVEEGGQPYEQYF.

The V gene is TRBV29-1, the J gene TRBJ1-3; 7 bases fit TRBD1. J lost 2 bases, V lost 7 bases, and 2 bases had no gene match. CDR1 is SQVTM and CDR2 is ANQGSEA in the germline V gene. This CDR3 spans 12 amino acids. The CDR3 DNA is TGCAGCGCGGGGACAGCTGGAAACACCATATATTTT. Its protein is CSAGTAGNTIYF. Using reference TRBV29-1 and TRBJ1-3 for the parts outside the CDR3, the full variable domain is SAVISQKPSRDICQRGTSLTIQCQVDSQVTMMFWYRQQPGQSLTLIATANQGSEATYESGFVIDKFPISRPNLTFSTLTVSNMSPEDSSIYLCSAGTAGNTIYFGEGSWLTVV.

This rearrangement joins TRBV19 to TRBJ1-5; possibly TRBD1 for D (6 bases). The CDR3 contains 14 residues. Looked up from germline, CDR1 is LNHDA and CDR2 is SQIVND (reference sequence). CDR3 bases: TGTGCAACCCAAGGAAGGGGGAGCAATCAGCCCCAGCATTTT. This encodes CATQGRGSNQPQHF. The complete variable domain, with remaining parts taken from reference TRBV19 and TRBJ1-5, reads DGGITQSPKYLFRKEGQNVTLSCEQNLNHDAMYWYRQDPGQGLRLIYYSQIVNDFQKGDIAEGYSVSREKKESFPLTVTSAQKNPTAFYLCATQGRGSNQPQHFGDGTRLSIL.

The chain carries TRBV19 and TRBJ2-7, with D maybe TRBD2 (6 bases). V was trimmed by 10 bases and J by 6 bases, leaving 22 bases between them. Germline-derived CDR1 and CDR2 are LNHDA and SQIVND (reference sequence). This CDR3 contains 14 residues. CDR3 residues: CATRTGREFSEQYF. DNA of the CDR3: TGTGCCACTAGAACTGGCCGGGAGTTCAGCGAGCAGTACTTC.

The rearrangement uses TRBV29-1 and TRBJ2-1, with 10 bases matching TRBD1. J gave up 5 bases and V 4 bases, and 2 bases lay outside the gene matches. The CDR3 has 13 amino acids. Germline V CDR1 and CDR2: SQVTM, ANQGSEA. The CDR3 here is CSVGQGANNEQFF. The CDR3 DNA sequence: TGCAGCGTTGGACAGGGGGCCAACAATGAGCAGTTCTTC.

The V and J genes are TRBV6-1 and TRBJ1-1; D unresolved. CDR3 length: 13 residues. V was clipped by 2 bases and J by 5 bases, with 9 bases between them. The germline gives CDR1 MNHNS, CDR2 SASEGT. DNA of the CDR3: TGTGCCAGCAGTGAATCGGAGTTTACTGAAGCTTTCTTT. This encodes CASSESEFTEAFF.